Presented here are 30 T cell receptor beta chains from one specimen sequenced in a study of blood T cell repertoires in COVID-19 (dated by TCRdb to 2018 to 2020). Libraries were made using the immunoSEQ multiplex PCR assay. TCRdb's version of the immuneACCESS table is confined to in-frame rearrangements and falls short of the full clone set. An unresolved V gene accounts for under half of the shortfall where checked; the remainder is of unknown origin. This sample lists some 47,000 clones; over 75% were detected once. The ten largest clones take up over 4% of the sample. The sample taken for sequencing was peripheral blood. These receptor sequences come from a man aged 65-85 years with acute or convalescent COVID-19.

The chain carries TRBV10-3 and TRBJ2-1; 9 bases map to TRBD1. With 5 bases clipped from V and 4 bases from J, the junction kept 3 bases outside the gene matches. The CDR3 runs 14 residues. CDR1 is ENHRY and CDR2 is SYGVKD in the germline V gene. CDR3: CAISTGTGYNEQFF. The CDR3 region has the DNA TGTGCCATCAGTACTGGGACAGGGTACAATGAGCAGTTCTTC.

The gene calls are TRBV18 and TRBJ1-2; D not certain. V was cut by 0 bases and J by 6 bases, with 11 bases left in between. Germline V gene sequence: CDR1 KGHSH, CDR2 LQKENI. The CDR3 sequence is 14 residues long. The CDR3 DNA follows: TGTGCCAGCTCACCACCGTCGTCTCCGGATGGCTACACCTTC. Translating gives CASSPPSSPDGYTF.

The chain carries TRBV11-3 and TRBJ1-1; 8 bases are a match to TRBD1. This CDR3 has 13 residues. The J segment lost 9 bases and the V segment lost 5 bases, leaving 8 bases of the junction unmatched. Per the germline V gene, CDR1 is SGHNT and CDR2 is YENEEA. This CDR3 reads CASSDGTGDKAFF. The CDR3 nucleotides are TGTGCCAGCAGCGACGGGACAGGAGATAAAGCTTTCTTT.

The chain recombines TRBV18 with TRBJ2-7; 7 positions match TRBD1. CDR1 and CDR2 (germline): KGHSH, LQKENI. The length of the CDR3 is 17 residues. V shed 3 bases, J shed 3 bases, and the junction held 14 bases outside the gene matches. CDR3 sequence: CASSPPKPLGQFYEQYF. The CDR3 region has the DNA TGTGCCAGCTCACCCCCCAAGCCTTTGGGACAGTTCTACGAGCAGTACTTC.

This chain connects TRBV28 to TRBJ1-2, with no clear D. This CDR3 has 13 residues. CDR1 MDHEN and CDR2 SYDVKM come from the germline V gene. V was clipped by 7 bases and J by 4 bases, with 13 bases between them. DNA for the CDR3: TGTGCCAGCATGAATGTGCGGGGCTATGGCTACACCTTC. Protein: CASMNVRGYGYTF.

This clone was detected only once. The genes are TRBV19 and TRBJ2-3; unclear D gene. From germline, CDR1 is LNHDA and CDR2 SQIVND (reference sequence). The CDR3 length is 16 residues. V was cut by 6 bases and J by 2 bases, with 18 bases left in between. CDR3 region: CASSRLGPLTTDTQYF. In DNA form, the CDR3 reads TGTGCCAGTAGCCGGTTGGGCCCCCTAACCACAGATACGCAGTATTTT.

The table lists this clone with a count of one. The chain recombines TRBV28 with TRBJ2-5, with a possible D match to TRBD2 (7 bases). This CDR3 has 14 amino acids. Trimming took 5 bases from V and 5 from J, leaving 15 bases between them. Germline CDR1 and CDR2: MDHEN and SYDVKM. The CDR3 sequence is CASSPQGGGETQYF. The CDR3 nucleotides are TGTGCCAGCAGTCCCCAGGGAGGGGGGGAGACCCAGTACTTC. Full variable domain (rest looked up from reference TRBV28 and TRBJ2-5): DVKVTQSSRYLVKRTGEKVFLECVQDMDHENMFWYRQDPGLGLRLIYFSYDVKMKEKGDIPEGYSVSREKKERFSLILESASTNQTSMYLCASSPQGGGETQYFGPGTRLLVL.

The chain employs TRBV28 and TRBJ1-1, with D possibly matching TRBD1 (6 bases). CDR3 size: 13 residues. Germline-derived CDR1 and CDR2 are MDHEN and SYDVKM. V was shortened by 5 bases and J by 3 bases, with 10 bases between the two germline ends. In DNA form, the CDR3 reads TGTGCCAGCAGTGTAAACAGGGACACTGAAGCTTTCTTT. Translating it yields CASSVNRDTEAFF.

The chain couples TRBV6-5 to TRBJ1-2, with 8 bases aligning to TRBD1. J gave up 8 bases and V 4 bases, and 12 bases lay outside the gene matches. Germline CDR1 is MNHEY and CDR2 is SVGAGI. The length of the CDR3 is 15 residues. The CDR3 region is CASSSFRRGPEGYTF. The DNA for the CDR3 is TGTGCCAGCAGTTCCTTCCGCAGGGGGCCTGAAGGCTACACCTTC.

The rearrangement joins TRBV15 to TRBJ2-7, with 7 bases matching TRBD1. Losses at the gene ends were 1 base for V and 5 bases for J; bases not matched to a gene: 8. The CDR3 contains 15 residues. Germline CDR1 reads LNHNV; CDR2 reads YYDKDF (reference sequence). The CDR3 DNA reads TGTGCCACCAGCAGAGGCCTAGGCCAGGGGGACGAGCAGTACTTC. Its protein product is CATSRGLGQGDEQYF.

This sequence joins TRBV28 and TRBJ2-1; D uncertain. This CDR3 contains 13 residues. Trimming removed 6 bases at V and 7 bases at J, with 13 bases between. Germline V lookup: CDR1 MDHEN, CDR2 SYDVKM. Here the CDR3 reads CASSWAPLNEQFF. CDR3 coding DNA: TGTGCCAGCAGCTGGGCTCCCTTAAATGAGCAGTTCTTC.

The V gene is TRBV27, the J gene TRBJ1-6; D unresolved. CDR1 MNHEY and CDR2 SMNVEV come from the germline V gene (reference sequence). Trimming shortened V by 6 bases and J by 8 bases, and 11 bases separated the two germline ends. The CDR3 extends over 13 amino acids. The CDR3, as DNA: TGTGCCAGCAGCTCGGGGTCATATTCACCCCTCCACTTT. It translates to CASSSGSYSPLHF.

The gene calls are TRBV2 and TRBJ1-3; D might be TRBD1 (5 bases). This CDR3 region has 15 residues. CDR1 and CDR2 from the germline V gene are SNHLY and FYNNEI. The V end lost 8 bases, the J end lost 5 bases, and 19 bases lay between the germline ends. The CDR3 sequence: CASREGLQRRNTIYF. CDR3 DNA sequence: TGTGCCAGCCGAGAGGGACTCCAACGGCGAAACACCATATATTTT.

The chain recombines TRBV6-2 or TRBV6-3 with TRBJ2-2, with 9 bases matching TRBD1. The junction had 13 bases not matched to a gene; V was cut back by 0 bases and J by 2 bases. The CDR3 loop spans 20 amino acids. Germline V gives CDR1 MNHEY, CDR2 SVGEGT. CDR3 in amino acids: CASSYSLAPRDRANTGELFF. The CDR3 nucleotides are TGTGCCAGCAGTTACTCTCTGGCCCCCCGGGACAGGGCCAACACCGGGGAGCTGTTTTTT.

The V gene is TRBV6-5, the J gene TRBJ2-7; D is perhaps TRBD2 (5 bases). V lost 0 bases and J lost 3, with 15 bases in between. Germline V gives CDR1 MNHEY, CDR2 SVGAGI. The CDR3 has 16 residues. The CDR3 region is CASSYSNLALSYEQYF. In DNA, the CDR3 is TGTGCCAGCAGTTACTCGAATCTAGCCTTGAGCTACGAGCAGTACTTC.

The CDR3 loop is CASSPGPQGREMGYEQYF. The CDR3 DNA is TGCGCCAGCAGCCCTGGCCCGCAGGGACGGGAGATGGGCTACGAGCAGTACTTC. The chain has TRBV4-3 and TRBJ2-7; D perhaps matches TRBD2 (6 bases). This CDR3 spans 18 amino acids. The germline V gene encodes CDR1 LGHNA and CDR2 YSLEER. Trimming removed 4 bases from V and 3 bases from J, with 25 bases in between.

The V gene is TRBV7-2, the J gene TRBJ1-3; 8 bases line up with TRBD1. V gave up 1 base and J gave up 3 bases; unmatched junction bases: 8. There are 17 residues in the CDR3. The germline CDR1 and CDR2 sequences are SGHTA and FQGNSA. In nucleotides, the CDR3 is TGTGCCAGCAGCTTAGAGCGGACAGGGATGGGTGGAAACACCATATATTTT. Translation gives CASSLERTGMGGNTIYF.

The chain combines TRBV24-1 with TRBJ2-2; tentative D call: TRBD1 (5 bases). V lost 4 bases to trimming and J lost 7 bases, with 12 bases between them. The germline V gene has CDR1 KGHDR and CDR2 SFDVKD. The CDR3 consists of 14 residues. In nucleotides, the CDR3 is TGTGCCACCAGTGAGGCCAGGGTTTTCGGGGAGCTGTTTTTT. This codes for CATSEARVFGELFF.

This clone was seen a few times. The chain has TRBV7-3 and TRBJ2-7, with a possible D match to TRBD1 (6 bases). The ends were cut back, 5 bases at V and 5 bases at J, with 22 bases in the middle. The CDR3 sequence is 16 residues long. Germline loops: CDR1 SGHTA, CDR2 FQGTGA. CDR3: CASSQTPGTRANEQYF. CDR3 DNA: TGTGCCAGCAGCCAAACACCCGGGACAAGAGCCAACGAGCAGTACTTC. The variable domain in full, with the rest retrieved from reference TRBV7-3 and TRBJ2-7, is GAGVSQTPSNKVTEKGKYVELRCDPISGHTALYWYRQSLGQGPEFLIYFQGTGAADDSGLPNDRFFAVRPEGSVSTLKIQRTERGDSAVYLCASSQTPGTRANEQYFGPGTRLTVT.

This clone was observed a single time. The chain has TRBV15 and TRBJ2-5; possibly TRBD1 for D (6 bases). The CDR3 has 13 amino acids. Germline assignment: CDR1 LNHNV and CDR2 YYDKDF (reference sequence). V shed 6 bases and J shed 1 base, with 9 bases lying between them. Here the CDR3 reads CATRDSPQETQYF. The DNA for the CDR3 is TGTGCCACCAGGGACAGTCCCCAAGAGACCCAGTACTTC. Combining the CDR3 with reference TRBV15 and TRBJ2-5 gives the whole variable domain DAMVIQNPRYQVTQFGKPVTLSCSQTLNHNVMYWYQQKSSQAPKLLFHYYDKDFNNEADTPDNFQSRRPNTSFCFLDIRSPGLGDTAMYLCATRDSPQETQYFGPGTRLLVL.

V is TRBV30 and J is TRBJ1-1; 10 bases are shared with TRBD1. V lost 8 bases and J lost 3; bases outside the gene matches: 6. This CDR3 is 13 amino acids long. Germline V gene sequence: CDR1 GTSNPN, CDR2 SVGIG (reference sequence). This CDR3 reads CARTGTGDTEAFF. The CDR3 DNA follows: TGTGCCCGAACCGGGACAGGGGACACTGAAGCTTTCTTT.

The chain carries TRBV7-2 and TRBJ2-4; possibly TRBD1 for D (6 bases). The germline gives CDR1 SGHTA, CDR2 FQGNSA. V was pared by 5 bases and J by 1 base, with 18 bases between. This CDR3 contains 17 residues. Written as DNA, the CDR3 is TGTGCCAGCAGCCCTCCTACAGGGTTGGGGGCCAAAAACATTCAGTACTTC. Translated, it gives CASSPPTGLGAKNIQYF. Supplemented by reference TRBV7-2 and TRBJ2-4, the full variable domain reads GAGVSQSPSNKVTEKGKDVELRCDPISGHTALYWYRQSLGQGLEFLIYFQGNSAPDKSGLPSDRFSAERTGGSVSTLTIQRTQQEDSAVYLCASSPPTGLGAKNIQYFGAGTRLSVL.

V and J are TRBV6-1 and TRBJ1-2; D perhaps matches TRBD1 (6 bases). Trimming stripped 4 bases from V and 1 base from J, with 19 bases between. Germline values: CDR1 MNHNS, CDR2 SASEGT. There are 17 residues in the CDR3. The CDR3 coding sequence is TGTGCCAGCAGTGGTCGGCAGGGGCCAAGGGATAACTATGGCTACACCTTC. It translates to CASSGRQGPRDNYGYTF.

This clone appeared a single time. This chain connects TRBV30 to TRBJ2-3; TRBD2 agrees at 13 bases. There are 18 residues in the CDR3. V shed 0 bases and J 1 base; nucleotides not matched to a gene: 7. CDR1 GTSNPN and CDR2 SVGIG come from the germline V gene (reference sequence). The CDR3 region has the DNA TGTGCCTGGAGTGTTTGGTTCGGGACTAGCGGGGGCACAGATACGCAGTATTTT. Amino acid sequence: CAWSVWFGTSGGTDTQYF.

The count of this clone is one. CDR3: CASRRSGGGIYEQYF. The DNA of the CDR3 is TGTGCCAGCAGGCGTAGCGGGGGGGGAATCTACGAGCAGTACTTC. This chain joins TRBV6-5 and TRBJ2-7, with TRBD2 matching 11 bases. The CDR3 runs 15 residues. V lost 6 bases, J lost 3 bases, and 7 bases stayed unmatched. Germline CDR1 MNHEY, CDR2 SVGAGI.

This chain connects TRBV2 to TRBJ1-2, with D maybe TRBD1 (6 bases). In germline, CDR1 is SNHLY, CDR2 FYNNEI. Trimming stripped 6 bases from V and 4 bases from J, with 18 bases between. There are 15 residues in the CDR3. CDR3 protein: CASSHRRGGSYGYTF. As DNA, the CDR3 is TGTGCCAGCAGCCACAGGAGGGGGGGCAGCTATGGCTACACCTTC.

The J gene is TRBJ2-3, the V gene TRBV6-5, with 9 bases matching TRBD2. CDR1 and CDR2 from the germline V gene are MNHEY and SVGAGI. After removal of 6 bases from V and 6 bases from J, the junction contained 7 bases not matched to a gene. The CDR3 consists of 14 residues. Here the CDR3 DNA reads TGTGCCAGCAGGACTAGCGGACCTGTTGATACGCAGTATTTT. Translation gives CASRTSGPVDTQYF.

The chain is built from TRBV5-1 and TRBJ1-3; TRBD1 is a possible D gene (5 bases). The germline V and J ends were trimmed by 1 base and 0 bases, with 14 bases remaining between them. In germline, CDR1 is SGHRS, CDR2 YFSETQ. The CDR3 contains 17 residues. CDR3 sequence reads: CASSLTKQGASGNTIYF. Here the CDR3 DNA reads TGCGCCAGCAGCTTGACTAAACAAGGGGCCTCTGGAAACACCATATATTTT. Looking up the rest from reference TRBV5-1 and TRBJ1-3 gives the full variable domain: KAGVTQTPRYLIKTRGQQVTLSCSPISGHRSVSWYQQTPGQGLQFLFEYFSETQRNKGNFPGRFSGRQFSNSRSEMNVSTLELGDSALYLCASSLTKQGASGNTIYFGEGSWLTVV.

This chain uses TRBV29-1 with TRBJ1-2; TRBD1 might be the D (6 bases). Germline V gene sequence: CDR1 SQVTM, CDR2 ANQGSEA. The V end was cut by 6 bases, the J end by 0 bases, with 14 bases between. The CDR3 spans 14 residues. The CDR3 sequence is CSVWTDPANYGYTF. The CDR3 DNA reads as TGCAGCGTATGGACAGACCCAGCTAACTATGGCTACACCTTC. The full variable domain, rest sourced from reference TRBV29-1 and TRBJ1-2, is SAVISQKPSRDICQRGTSLTIQCQVDSQVTMMFWYRQQPGQSLTLIATANQGSEATYESGFVIDKFPISRPNLTFSTLTVSNMSPEDSSIYLCSVWTDPANYGYTFGSGTRLTVV.

This clone was seen just once. The chain couples TRBV11-2 to TRBJ2-1; 10 bases line up with TRBD2. The CDR3 extends over 19 amino acids. Germline V gene sequence: CDR1 SGHAT, CDR2 FQNNGV. V was pared by 5 bases and J by 0 bases, with 13 bases of the junction left unmatched. CDR3 loop: CASSPRGLAGDSSYNEQFF. The CDR3 DNA reads as TGTGCCAGCAGCCCGCGGGGTCTAGCGGGGGACAGCTCCTACAATGAGCAGTTCTTC.